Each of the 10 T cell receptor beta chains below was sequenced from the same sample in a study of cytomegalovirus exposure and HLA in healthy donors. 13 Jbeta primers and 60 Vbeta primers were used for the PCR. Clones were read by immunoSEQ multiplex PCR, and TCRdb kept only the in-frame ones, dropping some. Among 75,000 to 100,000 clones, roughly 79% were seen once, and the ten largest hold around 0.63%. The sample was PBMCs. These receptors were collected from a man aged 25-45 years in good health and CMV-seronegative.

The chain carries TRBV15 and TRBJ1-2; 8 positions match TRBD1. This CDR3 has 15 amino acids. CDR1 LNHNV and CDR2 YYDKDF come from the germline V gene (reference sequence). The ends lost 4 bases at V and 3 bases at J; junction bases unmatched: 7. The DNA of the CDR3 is TGTGCCACCAGCAACTACCGGGACAGGCACTATGGCTACACCTTC. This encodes CATSNYRDRHYGYTF. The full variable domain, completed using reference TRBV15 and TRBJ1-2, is DAMVIQNPRYQVTQFGKPVTLSCSQTLNHNVMYWYQQKSSQAPKLLFHYYDKDFNNEADTPDNFQSRRPNTSFCFLDIRSPGLGDTAMYLCATSNYRDRHYGYTFGSGTRLTVV.

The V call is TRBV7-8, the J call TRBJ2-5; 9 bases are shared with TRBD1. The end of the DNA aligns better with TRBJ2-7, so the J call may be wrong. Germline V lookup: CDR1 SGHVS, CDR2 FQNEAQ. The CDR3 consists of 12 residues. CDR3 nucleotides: TGTGCCAGCCGGGACAGGGTGCACGAGCAGTACTTC. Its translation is CASRDRVHEQYF.

The CDR3 nucleotides read TGTGCCAGTAGTCCGCTTATGGCAGGCTTGAACACTGAAGCTTTCTTT. Protein sequence: CASSPLMAGLNTEAFF. The chain uses TRBV19 and TRBJ1-1; D unclear. The length of the CDR3 is 16 residues. The V end was cut by 5 bases, the J end by 0 bases, with 16 bases between. Germline CDR1 is LNHDA and CDR2 is SQIVND (reference sequence).

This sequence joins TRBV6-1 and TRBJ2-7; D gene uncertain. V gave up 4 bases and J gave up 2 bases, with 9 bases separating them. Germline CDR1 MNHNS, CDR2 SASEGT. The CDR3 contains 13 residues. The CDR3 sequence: CASSAQVTYEQYV. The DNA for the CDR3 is TGTGCCAGCAGTGCCCAGGTAACCTACGAGCAGTACGTC.

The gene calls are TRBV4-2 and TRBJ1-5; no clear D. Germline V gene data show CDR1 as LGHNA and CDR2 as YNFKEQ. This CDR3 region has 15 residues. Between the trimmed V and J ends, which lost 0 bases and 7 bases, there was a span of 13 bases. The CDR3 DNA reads TGTGCCAGCAGCCAAGATTCAATGGTAGCGCAGCCCCAGCATTTT. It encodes CASSQDSMVAQPQHF.

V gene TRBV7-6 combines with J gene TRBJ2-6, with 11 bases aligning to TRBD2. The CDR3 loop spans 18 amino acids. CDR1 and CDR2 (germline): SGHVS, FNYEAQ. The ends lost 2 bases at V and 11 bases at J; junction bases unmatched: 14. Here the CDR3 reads CASSLLAGGLLFVDVLTF. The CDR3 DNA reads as TGTGCCAGCAGCTTACTAGCGGGGGGCCTCCTCTTTGTGGACGTCCTGACTTTC.

The CDR3 DNA reads as TGCGCCAGCAGCTACACCGGGACAGAAGGAAACACCATATATTTT. Protein sequence: CASSYTGTEGNTIYF. V is TRBV5-1 and J is TRBJ1-3; TRBD1 matches at 7 bases. The CDR3 loop spans 15 amino acids. CDR1 and CDR2 from the germline V gene are SGHRS and YFSETQ. V gave up 3 bases and J gave up 4 bases; unmatched junction bases: 7.

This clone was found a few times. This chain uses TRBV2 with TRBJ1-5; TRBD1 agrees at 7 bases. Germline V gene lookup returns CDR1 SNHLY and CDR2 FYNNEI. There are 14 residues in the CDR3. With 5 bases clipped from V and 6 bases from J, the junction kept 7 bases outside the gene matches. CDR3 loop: CASSKDRKSQPQHF. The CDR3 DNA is TGTGCCAGCAGTAAGGACAGGAAGAGTCAGCCCCAGCATTTT.

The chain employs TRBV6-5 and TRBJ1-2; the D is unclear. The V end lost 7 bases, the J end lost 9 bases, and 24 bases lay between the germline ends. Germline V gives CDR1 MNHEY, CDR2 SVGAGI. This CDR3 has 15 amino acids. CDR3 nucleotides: TGTGCCAGCACCAAACCTGAGGGTATCCCGGGCCGCTACACCTTC. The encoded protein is CASTKPEGIPGRYTF.

The CDR3 region has the DNA TGCGCCAGCAGCCCTGGACAGGGAAGCTCCTACGAGCAGTACGTC. Translated: CASSPGQGSSYEQYV. V gene TRBV5-1 combines with J gene TRBJ2-7, with 8 bases matching TRBD1. Germline loops: CDR1 SGHRS, CDR2 YFSETQ. The CDR3 is 15 residues long. V dropped 4 bases and J dropped 0; count of bases not matched to a gene: 6.